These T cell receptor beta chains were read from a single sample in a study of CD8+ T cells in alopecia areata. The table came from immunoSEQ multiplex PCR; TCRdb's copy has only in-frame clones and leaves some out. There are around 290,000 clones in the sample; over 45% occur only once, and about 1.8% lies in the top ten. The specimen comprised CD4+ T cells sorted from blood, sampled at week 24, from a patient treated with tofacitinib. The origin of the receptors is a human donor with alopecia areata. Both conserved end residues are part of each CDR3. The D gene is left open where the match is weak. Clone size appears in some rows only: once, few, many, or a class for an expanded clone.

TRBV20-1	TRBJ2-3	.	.	CSARFGGTQYF	TGCAGTGCTAGGTTCGGGGGAACGCAGTATTTT
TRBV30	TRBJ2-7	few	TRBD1	CAWGTGPEQYF	TGTGCCTGGGGGACAGGGCCCGAGCAGTACTTC
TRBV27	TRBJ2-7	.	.	CASSLRRLRTRGREQYF	TGTGCCAGCAGTTTGCGTCGCCTTAGGACACGAGGACGCGAGCAGTACTTC
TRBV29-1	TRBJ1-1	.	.	CSVEKGGGTEAFF	TGCAGCGTTGAAAAGGGGGGAGGGACTGAAGCTTTCTTT
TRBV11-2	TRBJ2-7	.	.	CASSLRGRAYEQYF	TGTGCCAGCTCCTTGCGAGGCAGGGCTTACGAGCAGTACTTC
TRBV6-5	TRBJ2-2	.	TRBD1	CASSRGQGTTGELFF	TGTGCCAGCAGCCGGGGACAGGGAACCACCGGGGAGCTGTTTTTT
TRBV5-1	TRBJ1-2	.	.	CASSFDVDYGYTF	TGCGCCAGCAGCTTTGACGTAGACTATGGCTACACCTTC
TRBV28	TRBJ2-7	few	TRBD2	CASSFGTSGVYEQYF	TGTGCCAGCAGCTTCGGGACTAGCGGGGTCTACGAGCAGTACTTC
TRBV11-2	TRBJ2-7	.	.	CASSSRGRDTYEQYF	TGTGCCAGCAGCTCACGAGGACGGGATACCTACGAGCAGTACTTC
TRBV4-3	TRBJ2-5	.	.	CASSQDPNGGQTQYF	TGCGCCAGCAGCCAAGACCCAAATGGGGGGCAGACCCAGTACTTC
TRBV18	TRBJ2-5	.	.	CASSGRTEQETQYF	TGTGCCAGCTCTGGCCGGACAGAACAAGAGACCCAGTACTTC
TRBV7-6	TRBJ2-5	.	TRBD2	CASSSGTSGGLGTQYF	TGTGCCAGCAGCTCGGGGACTAGCGGGGGCCTTGGAACCCAGTACTTC
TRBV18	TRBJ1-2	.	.	CASSPYGSHGYTF	TGTGCCAGCTCCCCTTATGGGAGTCATGGCTACACCTTC
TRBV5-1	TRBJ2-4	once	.	CARPRGARAPKNIQYF	TGCGCCAGACCGAGGGGAGCAAGGGCCCCCAAAAACATTCAGTACTTC
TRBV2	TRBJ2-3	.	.	CASSVPLGGTDTQYF	TGTGCCAGCAGTGTACCCCTAGGGGGCACAGATACGCAGTATTTT
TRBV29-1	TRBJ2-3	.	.	CSVDLDGTDTQYF	TGCAGCGTTGACTTAGACGGCACAGATACGCAGTATTTT
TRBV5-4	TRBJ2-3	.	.	CASSLDTDTQYF	TGTGCCAGCAGCTTGGACACAGATACGCAGTATTTT
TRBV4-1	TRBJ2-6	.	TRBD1	CASSQGRTGIGANVLTF	TGCGCCAGCAGCCAAGGCCGGACAGGGATCGGGGCCAACGTCCTGACTTTC
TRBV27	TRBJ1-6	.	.	CASSSEVLGSPLHF	TGTGCCAGCAGTTCGGAGGTACTCGGTTCACCCCTCCACTTT
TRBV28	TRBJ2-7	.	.	CASSPIQDLYEQYF	TGTGCCAGCAGCCCGATACAGGACCTCTACGAGCAGTACTTC
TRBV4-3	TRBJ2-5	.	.	CASSQDFLQGGGGETQYF	TGCGCCAGCAGCCAAGATTTCCTCCAGGGAGGAGGAGGAGAGACCCAGTACTTC
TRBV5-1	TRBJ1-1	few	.	CASSPILSRLNTEAFF	TGCGCCAGCAGCCCAATACTGTCCCGTCTGAACACTGAAGCTTTCTTT
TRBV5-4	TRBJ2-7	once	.	CASSVDTYEQYF	TGTGCCAGCAGTGTGGACACCTACGAGCAGTACTTC
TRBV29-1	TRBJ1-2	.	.	CSVDWLNYGYTF	TGCAGCGTTGATTGGCTTAACTATGGCTACACCTTC
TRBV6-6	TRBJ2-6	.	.	CAAGTGANVLTF	TGTGCCGCGGGAACTGGGGCCAACGTCCTGACTTTC
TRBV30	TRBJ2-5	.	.	CAWSVRVGETQYF	TGTGCCTGGAGTGTTAGAGTGGGAGAGACCCAGTACTTC
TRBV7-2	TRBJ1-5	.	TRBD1	CASSPRGTGDDQPQHF	TGTGCCAGCAGCCCCCGAGGGACAGGGGATGATCAGCCCCAGCATTTT
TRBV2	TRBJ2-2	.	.	CASARAMNTGELFF	TGTGCCAGCGCCAGAGCCATGAACACCGGGGAGCTGTTTTTT
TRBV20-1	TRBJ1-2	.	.	CSAAPYNGYTF	TGCAGTGCAGCTCCCTATAATGGCTACACCTTC
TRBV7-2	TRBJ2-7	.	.	CASSLAQGYGEQYF	TGTGCCAGCAGCTTAGCGCAAGGGTACGGCGAGCAGTACTTC
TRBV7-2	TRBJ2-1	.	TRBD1	CASSLELRTGAYNEQFF	TGTGCCAGCAGCTTAGAGTTGCGTACAGGGGCCTACAATGAGCAGTTCTTC
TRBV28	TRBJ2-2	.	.	CASFPRPGTGELFF	TGTGCCAGCTTCCCTAGGCCGGGCACCGGGGAGCTGTTTTTT
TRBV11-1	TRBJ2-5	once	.	CASSLGFGHRQETQYF	TGTGCCAGCAGCTTAGGATTCGGGCACAGACAAGAGACCCAGTACTTC
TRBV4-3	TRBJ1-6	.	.	CASSPKPTGREYNSPLHF	TGCGCCAGCAGCCCGAAGCCTACAGGGAGAGAGTATAATTCACCCCTCCACTTT
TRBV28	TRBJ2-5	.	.	CASSQWGEAQYF	TGTGCCAGCAGTCAGTGGGGGGAGGCCCAGTACTTC
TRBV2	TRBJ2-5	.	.	CASRPRVVGETQYF	TGTGCCAGCAGGCCCAGGGTTGTGGGAGAGACCCAGTACTTC
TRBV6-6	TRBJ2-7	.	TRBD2	CASSYSRGGGWEQYF	TGTGCCAGCAGTTACTCGAGGGGCGGGGGATGGGAGCAGTACTTC
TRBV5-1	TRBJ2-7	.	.	CASSPQGYEQYF	TGCGCCAGCAGCCCACAGGGATACGAGCAGTACTTC
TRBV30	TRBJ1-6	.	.	CAWTWDYSSPLHF	TGTGCCTGGACTTGGGACTACTCTTCACCCCTCCACTTT
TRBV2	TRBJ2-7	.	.	CASSGRDNSYEQYF	TGTGCCAGCAGTGGCCGGGACAACTCCTACGAGCAGTACTTC
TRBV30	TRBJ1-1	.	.	CAWIPGWDTEAFF	TGTGCCTGGATCCCCGGATGGGACACTGAAGCTTTCTTT
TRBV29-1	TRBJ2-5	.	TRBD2	CSVLQRGAPQETQYF	TGCAGCGTCCTCCAGCGGGGGGCTCCCCAAGAGACCCAGTACTTC
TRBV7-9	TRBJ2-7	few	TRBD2	CASSATGLASYEQYF	TGTGCCAGCAGCGCAACAGGACTAGCGAGCTACGAGCAGTACTTC
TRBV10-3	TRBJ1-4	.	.	CAISESKDEKLFF	TGTGCCATCAGTGAGTCGAAGGATGAAAAACTGTTTTTT
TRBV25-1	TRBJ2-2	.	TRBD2	CASSEYPRTSGGVGELFF	TGTGCCAGCAGTGAATATCCCCGGACTAGCGGGGGAGTCGGGGAGCTGTTTTTT
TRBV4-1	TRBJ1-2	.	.	CASSSREDYGYTF	TGCGCCAGCAGCAGCAGGGAGGACTATGGCTACACCTTC
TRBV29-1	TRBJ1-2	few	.	CSVEPYGYTF	TGCAGCGTTGAGCCCTATGGCTACACCTTC
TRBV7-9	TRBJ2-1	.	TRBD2	CASSPGGLAGGRNEQFF	TGTGCCAGCAGCCCCGGGGGGCTAGCGGGGGGAAGGAATGAGCAGTTCTTC
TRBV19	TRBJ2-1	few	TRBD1	CASSIQGANYNEQFF	TGTGCCAGTAGTATACAGGGGGCCAATTACAATGAGCAGTTCTTC
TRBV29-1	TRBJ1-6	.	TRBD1	CSVGNRTGRYSPLHF	TGCAGCGTTGGGAACCGGACAGGGAGGTATTCACCCCTCCACTTT
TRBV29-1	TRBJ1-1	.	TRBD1	CSVDRERVTEAFF	TGCAGCGTGGACAGGGAAAGGGTCACTGAAGCTTTCTTT
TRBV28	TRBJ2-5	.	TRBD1	CASSSRQGPTETQYF	TGTGCCAGCAGTTCCCGACAGGGGCCGACTGAGACCCAGTACTTC
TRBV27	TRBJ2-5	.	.	CASSLVAAVAQETQYF	TGTGCCAGCAGTTTGGTAGCGGCTGTGGCCCAAGAGACCCAGTACTTC